One and the same sample provided the 9 T cell receptor beta chains below, sequenced in a study of T cells in Graves' hyperthyroidism and ophthalmopathy. Researchers amplified the TCR beta CDR3 regions from RNA transcripts. In the first-round RT-PCR of the TCR CDR3, the HTBI primer set was used. TCRdb reanalysed the multiplex PCR reads using MiXCR and keeps one entry per CDR3 protein. Among approximately 610,000 distinct CDR3 sequences listed, 16% were seen once. Sequencing was performed on blood. All receptors derive from a young woman with Graves' hyperthyroidism.

This clonotype was counted ten times or more. The chain recombines TRBV20-1 with TRBJ2-7; tentatively, D is TRBD1 (6 bases). Trimming took 6 bases from V and 3 from J, leaving 18 bases between them. This CDR3 has 14 residues. The germline CDR1 and CDR2 sequences are DFQATT and SNEGSKA (reference sequence). In nucleotides, the CDR3 is TGCAGTGCGCCAGCAGCAGGGGTAAACTACGAGCAGTACTTC. Its translation is CSAPAAGVNYEQYF.

This clonotype was counted a few times. V gene TRBV5-1 combines with J gene TRBJ2-7; 9 nucleotides match TRBD1. CDR3 length equals 15 residues. The germline gives CDR1 SGHRS, CDR2 YFSETQ. Trimming took 7 bases from V and 7 from J; bases not matched to a gene: 15. The CDR3 region is CASRTGTGIFEEQYF. The CDR3 nucleotides read TGCGCCAGCCGCACCGGGACAGGGATTTTTGAAGAGCAGTACTTC.

This clonotype has more than one count but fewer than ten. The J gene is TRBJ1-1, the V gene TRBV19; maybe TRBD1 (6 bases). CDR1 and CDR2 from the germline V gene are LNHDA and SQIVND (reference sequence). V was trimmed by 3 bases and J by 4 bases, leaving 15 bases between them. This CDR3 is 15 amino acids long. The CDR3 region is CASSILQGWSTEAFF. DNA for the CDR3: TGTGCCAGTAGTATCCTACAGGGTTGGAGCACTGAAGCTTTCTTT.

The rearrangement links TRBV5-1 to TRBJ1-2, with D possibly TRBD1 on 5 matching bases. The CDR3 contains 15 residues. Trimming stripped 0 bases from V and 4 bases from J, with 13 bases between. Germline lookup yields CDR1 SGHRS and CDR2 YFSETQ. The CDR3 coding sequence is TGCGCCAGCAGCTTGGCCACAGGCTCGGGCTATGGCTACACCTTC. Protein: CASSLATGSGYGYTF.

This chain links TRBV20-1 with TRBJ2-1, with D maybe TRBD2 (5 bases). Germline lookup yields CDR1 DFQATT and CDR2 SNEGSKA (reference sequence). CDR3 length equals 16 residues. Trimming pared 6 bases from V and 0 bases from J, leaving 18 bases between. The CDR3 DNA reads TGCAGTGCCGAGGGCCTAGTTGGCGGCTCCTACAATGAGCAGTTCTTC. Its protein is CSAEGLVGGSYNEQFF.

This clonotype was found a few times. The chain combines TRBV2 with TRBJ2-2; 9 bases map to TRBD2. J was trimmed by 5 bases and V by 6 bases; bases with no gene match: 10. In germline, CDR1 is SNHLY, CDR2 FYNNEI. CDR3 length equals 16 residues. In DNA form, the CDR3 reads TGTGCCAGCAGCCCGGGGCTAGCGGGGAGTACCGGGGAGCTGTTTTTT. This translates into CASSPGLAGSTGELFF.

This clonotype has ten or more counts. The chain joins TRBV5-4 to TRBJ1-2; the D gene is possibly TRBD1 (5 bases). CDR3 size: 13 residues. V dropped 0 bases and J dropped 8 bases, with 11 bases sitting between them. CDR1 and CDR2 (germline): SGHNT, YYREEE (reference sequence). This CDR3 is CASSLEPGAGYTF. The CDR3 DNA reads TGTGCCAGCAGCTTGGAACCCGGGGCAGGCTACACCTTC.

The chain is built from TRBV12-3 or TRBV12-4 and TRBJ1-5; the D is unclear. CDR3 length equals 13 residues. V dropped 5 bases and J dropped 4 bases, with 9 bases sitting between them. The CDR3 sequence is CASSRILNQPQHF. The CDR3, as DNA: TGTGCCAGCAGTCGGATACTAAATCAGCCCCAGCATTTT.

V usage is TRBV5-1 and J usage is TRBJ2-6; D perhaps matches TRBD2 (5 bases). CDR1 and CDR2 from the germline V gene are SGHRS and YFSETQ. Trimming pared 3 bases from V and 2 bases from J, leaving 15 bases between. The CDR3 runs 17 residues. CDR3 in amino acids: CASSSQRRVAGANVLTF. The CDR3, as DNA: TGCGCCAGCAGCTCTCAAAGGCGGGTCGCTGGGGCCAACGTCCTGACTTTC.